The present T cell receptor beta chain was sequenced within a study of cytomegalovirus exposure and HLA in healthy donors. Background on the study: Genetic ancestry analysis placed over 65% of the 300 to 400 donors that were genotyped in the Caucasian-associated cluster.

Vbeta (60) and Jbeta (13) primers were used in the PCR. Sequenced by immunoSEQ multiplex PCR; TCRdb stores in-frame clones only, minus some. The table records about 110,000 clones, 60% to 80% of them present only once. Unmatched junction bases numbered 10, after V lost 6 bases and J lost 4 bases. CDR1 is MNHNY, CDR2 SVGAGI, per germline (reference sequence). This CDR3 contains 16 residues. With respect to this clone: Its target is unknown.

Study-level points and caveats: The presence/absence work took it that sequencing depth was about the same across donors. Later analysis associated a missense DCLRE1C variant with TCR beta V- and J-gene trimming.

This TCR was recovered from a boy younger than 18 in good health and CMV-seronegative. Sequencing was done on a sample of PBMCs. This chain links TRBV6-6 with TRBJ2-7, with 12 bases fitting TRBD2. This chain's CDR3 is CASSLGRLAGGYEQYF. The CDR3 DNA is TGTGCCAGCAGCCTAGGGAGGCTAGCGGGGGGGTACGAGCAGTACTTC.